A single sample is the source of the 20 T cell receptor beta chains below, sequenced in a study of blood T cells in healthy people across ages. A second about 7 to 12 cycle PCR used barcoded and J-beta primers. MiXCR, applied by TCRdb to the 5' RACE reads, yields one record per CDR3 protein. The sample holds 800,000 to 1,000,000 distinct CDR3 sequences; roughly 43% are singletons and the top ten take under 15%. The specimen sequenced was blood. The receptors originated from a man aged 25-45 years in good health.

The gene calls are TRBV6-2 or TRBV6-3 and TRBJ1-5; TRBD1 agrees at 12 bases. The V segment lost 6 bases and the J segment 2 bases; nucleotides outside the gene matches: 11. The CDR3 has 18 amino acids. Germline lookup yields CDR1 MNHEY and CDR2 SVGEGT. CDR3 residues: CASSYPTGQGAGNQPQHF. The DNA of the CDR3 is TGTGCCAGCAGCTATCCTACGGGACAGGGGGCTGGCAATCAGCCCCAGCATTTT.

The J gene is TRBJ1-2, the V gene TRBV4-2; tentative D call: TRBD1 (5 bases). The CDR3 runs 16 residues. Germline V CDR1 and CDR2: LGHNA, YNFKEQ. Trimming took off 1 base at V and 2 bases at J, with 14 bases between the two ends. The CDR3 protein is CASSQARRGRNYGYTF. CDR3 bases: TGTGCCAGCAGCCAAGCCAGAAGGGGCAGGAACTATGGCTACACCTTC.

In this sample, this clonotype turned up many times. This chain connects TRBV3-1 to TRBJ1-2; TRBD1 matches at 10 bases. This CDR3 has 14 residues. Germline values: CDR1 LGHDT, CDR2 YNNKEL (reference sequence). The junction had 4 bases not matched to a gene; V was cut back by 7 bases and J by 2 bases. CDR3 DNA: TGTGCCAGCAACCGGGGACAGGGGAACTATGGCTACACCTTC. Protein product: CASNRGQGNYGYTF.

In its sample, this clonotype was seen once. The gene calls are TRBV7-9 and TRBJ2-5; no clear D. The DNA end lines up better with TRBJ2-7; the J call may be wrong. Looked up from germline, CDR1 is SEHNR and CDR2 is FQNEAQ (reference sequence). There are 15 residues in the CDR3. In nucleotides, the CDR3 is TGTGCCAGCAGCTTAGCTGTAGGGATCGGCTACGAGCAGTACTTC. Translating gives CASSLAVGIGYEQYF.

The gene calls are TRBV20-1 and TRBJ2-7, with 9 bases matching TRBD1. Per the germline V gene, CDR1 is DFQATT and CDR2 is SNEGSKA (reference sequence). The CDR3 sequence is 18 residues long. After removal of 3 bases from V and 1 base from J, the junction contained 16 bases not matched to a gene. The CDR3 coding sequence is TGCAGTGCTAGTGACCAACACATCGCCGGGACAGGGTCCTACGAGCAGTACTTC. Encoded protein: CSASDQHIAGTGSYEQYF.

This clonotype has only one observation. Here the CDR3 omits its conserved ending phenylalanine or tryptophan, so a read error is the likely source. V gene TRBV20-1 combines with J gene TRBJ2-5, with 9 positions matching TRBD1. This CDR3 region has 14 residues. The V and J ends lost 5 bases and 3 bases, in that order; junction bases with no gene match: 7. The germline V gene encodes CDR1 DFQATT and CDR2 SNEGSKA (reference sequence). The CDR3: CSAQGQGTKETQYY. The CDR3 DNA sequence: TGCAGTGCTCAAGGACAGGGGACCAAAGAGACCCAGTACTAC.

J is TRBJ1-2 and V is TRBV27; TRBD1 is a possible D gene (5 bases). The CDR3 covers 16 residues. Germline assignment: CDR1 MNHEY and CDR2 SMNVEV (reference sequence). V lost 5 bases and J 4 bases, leaving 20 bases between the germline ends. The CDR3 sequence: CASSLSPSGRPYGYTF. Here the CDR3 DNA reads TGTGCCAGCAGTCTGAGCCCGTCAGGGCGCCCCTATGGCTACACCTTC.

This clonotype has a handful of counts. This chain uses TRBV6-2 or TRBV6-3 with TRBJ2-5; D uncertain. Germline assignment: CDR1 MNHEY and CDR2 SVGEGT. The CDR3 extends over 13 amino acids. V lost 5 bases, J lost 4 bases, and 11 bases lay in between. The CDR3 DNA is TGTGCCAGCAGTGCGCTCGGACGAGAGACCCAGTACTTC. Translation gives CASSALGRETQYF.

As regards this clonotype: The conserved phenylalanine or tryptophan is not found at the CDR3 terminus, so this likely reflects a read error. The DNA is omitted, as the CDR3 cannot be located on it reliably, and the CDR3 follows TCRdb's listing. The chain employs TRBV3-1 and TRBJ2-5; the table's D call of TRBD1 was not tested on the DNA. The CDR3 is made up of 13 amino acids, end residues included. CDR1 is LGHDT and CDR2 is YNNKEL in the germline V gene (reference sequence). CDR3 protein: CASSLFRGETQSV.

This clonotype has just one count. This rearrangement joins TRBV12-3 or TRBV12-4 to TRBJ2-1, with D perhaps matching TRBD2 (6 bases). The CDR3 contains 13 residues. V lost 7 bases to trimming and J lost 9 bases, with 16 bases between them. In DNA form, the CDR3 reads TGTGCCAGCACTCTAGGGGACTGGGTTGAGCAGTTCTTC. Translated, it gives CASTLGDWVEQFF.

The table lists this clonotype with a few counts. The rearrangement uses TRBV20-1 and TRBJ2-5; D possibly matches TRBD1 or TRBD2 (8 bases each). V gave up 5 bases and J gave up 5 bases, with 21 bases separating them. CDR1 is DFQATT, CDR2 SNEGSKA, per germline (reference sequence). The CDR3 extends over 15 amino acids. The CDR3 sequence is CSAAGGQANGETQYF. The CDR3 DNA reads TGCAGTGCTGCGGGGGGACAGGCTAACGGGGAGACCCAGTACTTC.

The gene calls are TRBV4-2 and TRBJ2-2; 8 nucleotides match TRBD1. V dropped 0 bases and J dropped 5; count of bases not matched to a gene: 11. This CDR3 spans 18 amino acids. Per the germline V gene, CDR1 is LGHNA and CDR2 is YNFKEQ. The chain's CDR3 is CASSQEFLRTGRTGELFF. The CDR3 nucleotides read TGTGCCAGCAGCCAAGAATTTTTAAGGACAGGGAGGACCGGGGAGCTGTTTTTT.

This clonotype was detected many times. The V and J genes are TRBV2 and TRBJ2-7; the D gene is possibly TRBD2 (6 bases). The CDR3 is made up of 14 amino acids. Trimming cost V 0 bases and J 1 base, with 7 bases left between them. From germline, CDR1 is SNHLY and CDR2 FYNNEI. The CDR3 sequence is CASSEAGTSYEQYF. The CDR3 coding sequence is TGTGCCAGCAGTGAAGCGGGGACTTCCTACGAGCAGTACTTC.

The chain is built from TRBV6-5 and TRBJ1-2, with D perhaps matching TRBD1 (6 bases). The germline V gene has CDR1 MNHEY and CDR2 SVGAGI. The length of the CDR3 is 15 residues. V was pared by 2 bases and J by 5 bases, with 15 bases between. The CDR3, as DNA: TGTGCCAGCAGTTACGATGGCGGGGGCTCGTATGGCTACACCTTC. It codes for CASSYDGGGSYGYTF.

Note on this clonotype: A read error may explain this, as a much larger clone is one base away. The chain has TRBV19 and TRBJ2-5, with D perhaps matching TRBD1 or TRBD2 (6 bases each). Trimming removed 9 bases at V and 5 bases at J, with 19 bases between. Per the germline V gene, CDR1 is LNHDA and CDR2 is SQIVND (reference sequence). The length of the CDR3 is 14 residues. Here the CDR3 reads CARSSGGGRETQYF. In nucleotides, the CDR3 is TGTGCCAGGAGTTCCGGAGGGGGACGGGAGACCCAGTACTTC.

The gene calls are TRBV3-1 and TRBJ2-3; D is undetermined. This CDR3 region has 12 residues. Trimming removed 3 bases from V and 8 bases from J, with 9 bases in between. Germline V CDR1 and CDR2: LGHDT, YNNKEL (reference sequence). Written as DNA, the CDR3 is TGTGCCAGCAGCCAGAGACTTGGTACGCAGTATTTT. It specifies CASSQRLGTQYF.

The rearrangement joins TRBV28 to TRBJ1-1; tentative D call: TRBD1 (5 bases). V was trimmed by 8 bases and J by 0 bases, leaving 13 bases between them. This CDR3 region has 14 residues. Germline loops: CDR1 MDHEN, CDR2 SYDVKM. Written as DNA, the CDR3 is TGTGCCAGCTGTACCGGGACGTTGAACACTGAAGCTTTCTTT. As protein: CASCTGTLNTEAFF.

The gene calls are TRBV4-1 and TRBJ2-7, with D perhaps given as TRBD1 or TRBD2 (5 bases each). The CDR3 is 15 amino acids. V was clipped by 0 bases and J by 3 bases, with 12 bases between them. Germline CDR1 is MGHRA and CDR2 is YSYEKL. DNA for the CDR3: TGCGCCAGCAGCCAAGAACCGAGGGGCGTCTACGAGCAGTACTTC. Protein: CASSQEPRGVYEQYF.

This clonotype has only a few counts. The chain links TRBV6-1 to TRBJ2-7, with TRBD1 identical over 7 bases. J lost 2 bases, V lost 8 bases, and 3 bases had no gene match. The CDR3 loop spans 12 amino acids. Germline V gene data show CDR1 as MNHNS and CDR2 as SASEGT. In DNA, the CDR3 is TGTGCCAGCGACAGGGAGACCTACGAGCAGTACTTC. Amino acid sequence: CASDRETYEQYF.

This chain joins TRBV2 and TRBJ1-1, with TRBD1 identical over 9 bases. The CDR3 has 14 amino acids. The V gene end was trimmed by 6 bases and the J gene end by 3 bases; junction bases not matched to a gene: 5. CDR1 is SNHLY, CDR2 FYNNEI, per germline. CDR3 sequence (DNA): TGTGCCAGCAGCAACCGGGACAGGGACACTGAAGCTTTCTTT. Its protein product is CASSNRDRDTEAFF.